The 15 T cell receptor beta chains given below trace back to one sample, sequenced in a study of T cell repertoires in cytomegalovirus infection. TCRdb independently ran MiXCR on the reads; one entry per CDR3 protein. The sample contains about 700,000 distinct CDR3 sequences, roughly a third of which appear only once. What these receptors recognize is not known. The starting material was cultured PBMCs, obtained from culture after CMV antigen stimulation. Source of these receptors: a human donor in good health (CMV status not recorded). Some clones in this sample may be carry-over from other donors' samples.

J is TRBJ2-3 and V is TRBV12-3 or TRBV12-4, with D perhaps matching TRBD1 (6 bases). The CDR3 extends over 14 amino acids. Trimming shortened V by 6 bases and J by 5 bases, and 15 bases separated the two germline ends. The CDR3 sequence is CASSPLGAGDTQYF. CDR3 sequence (DNA): TGTGCCAGCAGCCCTCTGGGGGCGGGAGATACGCAGTATTTT.

This clonotype came up many times. The rearrangement joins TRBV7-2 to TRBJ2-3; 8 bases map to TRBD1. Germline CDR1 SGHTA, CDR2 FQGNSA. The junction had 6 bases not matched to a gene; V was cut back by 9 bases and J by 1 base. The CDR3 sequence is 14 residues long. The CDR3 protein is CARGGQDGTDTQYF. CDR3 coding DNA: TGTGCCAGGGGGGGACAGGACGGCACAGATACGCAGTATTTT.

A few counts support this clonotype. The J gene is TRBJ2-5, the V gene TRBV12-3 or TRBV12-4; D might be TRBD2 (6 bases). The CDR3 contains 14 residues. Trimming shortened V by 3 bases and J by 3 bases, and 11 bases separated the two germline ends. In DNA form, the CDR3 reads TGTGCCAGCAGTTTTACCCCGGGGGAAGAGACCCAGTACTTC. The encoded protein is CASSFTPGEETQYF.

The V gene is TRBV19, the J gene TRBJ1-2; D is uncertain. The CDR3 totals 13 residues. V was trimmed by 7 bases and J by 0 bases, leaving 9 bases between them. Germline V gives CDR1 LNHDA, CDR2 SQIVND (reference sequence). CDR3 amino acids: CASTEGTNYGYTF. The CDR3 DNA reads as TGTGCCAGTACGGAAGGAACTAACTATGGCTACACCTTC.

The chain is built from TRBV4-1 and TRBJ2-1; TRBD2 matches 7 bases. The V and J ends lost 4 bases and 6 bases, in that order; junction bases with no gene match: 12. The germline gives CDR1 MGHRA, CDR2 YSYEKL. The length of the CDR3 is 16 residues. CDR3 loop: CASSRAAGAVSNEQFF. The CDR3 coding sequence is TGCGCCAGCAGCCGGGCGGCGGGAGCAGTAAGCAATGAGCAGTTCTTC.

This clonotype has just a few counts. The chain uses TRBV27 and TRBJ1-1; D is unclear. From germline, CDR1 is MNHEY and CDR2 SMNVEV (reference sequence). Trimming shortened V by 0 bases and J by 9 bases, and 11 bases separated the two germline ends. The CDR3 spans 13 residues. CDR3 sequence: CASSLSIAGKAFF. Here the CDR3 DNA reads TGTGCCAGCAGTTTATCAATCGCGGGGAAAGCTTTCTTT.

This clonotype was counted many times. The rearrangement joins TRBV7-2 to TRBJ2-7; the D gene is possibly TRBD1 (5 bases). The germline CDR1 and CDR2 sequences are SGHTA and FQGNSA. Trimming cost V 5 bases and J 2 bases, with 10 bases left between them. The CDR3 is 13 residues long. The CDR3: CASSQGRPYEQYF. In DNA, the CDR3 is TGTGCCAGCAGCCAGGGTCGGCCCTACGAGCAGTACTTC.

The chain carries TRBV19 and TRBJ2-6; D may correspond to TRBD1 or TRBD2 (5 bases each). Germline V CDR1 and CDR2: LNHDA, SQIVND (reference sequence). Trimming pared 6 bases from V and 0 bases from J, leaving 15 bases between. The CDR3 spans 17 residues. The CDR3 loop reads CASRNMGDRSGANVLTF. In DNA, the CDR3 is TGTGCCAGTAGGAACATGGGGGACCGCTCTGGGGCCAACGTCCTGACTTTC.

Here the CDR3 DNA reads TGTGCCAGCAGTCCCATACCCGGGGGCGCAGATACGCAGTATTTT. This gives the protein CASSPIPGGADTQYF. V and J are TRBV27 and TRBJ2-3; D might be TRBD1 or TRBD2, each matching 6 bases. The CDR3 extends over 15 amino acids. V gave up 5 bases and J gave up 4 bases, with 16 bases separating them. The germline gives CDR1 MNHEY, CDR2 SMNVEV (reference sequence).

This clonotype was seen only a few times. The chain uses TRBV7-2 and TRBJ2-1; 10 bases align to TRBD2. Germline V gene data show CDR1 as SGHTA and CDR2 as FQGNSA. V was clipped by 5 bases and J by 6 bases; unmatched bases: 7. This CDR3 contains 15 residues. The CDR3 DNA reads TGTGCCAGCAGCAGCCGCCGACTAGCGGGCAATGAGCAGTTCTTC. It translates to CASSSRRLAGNEQFF. The full variable domain, with the rest looked up from reference TRBV7-2 and TRBJ2-1, is GAGVSQSPSNKVTEKGKDVELRCDPISGHTALYWYRQSLGQGLEFLIYFQGNSAPDKSGLPSDRFSAERTGGSVSTLTIQRTQQEDSAVYLCASSSRRLAGNEQFFGPGTRLTVL.

CDR3 DNA sequence: TGCGCCAGCAGCTTGGGTGGGATAGCCAAAAACATTCAGTACTTC. This gives the protein CASSLGGIAKNIQYF. The genes are TRBV5-1 and TRBJ2-4; D is ambiguous. CDR3 length: 15 residues. Germline V CDR1 and CDR2: SGHRS, YFSETQ. The V gene lost 0 bases and the J gene lost 0 bases, with 7 bases spanning the gap. Together with reference TRBV5-1 and TRBJ2-4, the CDR3 gives the full variable domain: KAGVTQTPRYLIKTRGQQVTLSCSPISGHRSVSWYQQTPGQGLQFLFEYFSETQRNKGNFPGRFSGRQFSNSRSEMNVSTLELGDSALYLCASSLGGIAKNIQYFGAGTRLSVL.

The chain links TRBV20-1 to TRBJ2-1; D uncertain. The germline gives CDR1 DFQATT, CDR2 SNEGSKA (reference sequence). This CDR3 has 14 amino acids. Trimming shortened V by 6 bases and J by 10 bases, and 22 bases separated the two germline ends. CDR3 in amino acids: CSARFGGPPTEQFF. CDR3 nucleotide sequence: TGCAGTGCCCGCTTTGGCGGCCCCCCTACAGAGCAGTTCTTC.

This clonotype was observed a few times. V gene TRBV3-1 combines with J gene TRBJ2-2; D call uncertain. V was shortened by 1 base and J by 4 bases, with 13 bases between the two germline ends. Germline loops: CDR1 LGHDT, CDR2 YNNKEL (reference sequence). This CDR3 is 16 amino acids long. DNA for the CDR3: TGTGCCAGCAGCCAAGGTGAAGCCTTTCCCACCGGGGAGCTGTTTTTT. Its protein product is CASSQGEAFPTGELFF.

The chain joins TRBV19 to TRBJ1-1; D is possibly TRBD1 (6 bases). CDR3 length: 12 residues. Per germline, CDR1 LNHDA and CDR2 SQIVND (reference sequence). V gave up 5 bases and J gave up 8 bases, with 12 bases separating them. CDR3 sequence reads: CASSPYRAEAFF. In DNA form, the CDR3 reads TGTGCCAGTAGTCCGTACAGGGCCGAAGCTTTCTTT.

The V gene is TRBV5-5, the J gene TRBJ2-6; 8 bases line up with TRBD1. The CDR3 runs 18 residues. V lost 0 bases and J lost 2; bases outside the gene matches: 7. CDR1 SGHKS and CDR2 YYEKEE come from the germline V gene (reference sequence). In DNA form, the CDR3 reads TGTGCCAGCAGCTTGGTTGGGACAGGAGTCACTGGGGCCAACGTCCTGACTTTC. Encoded protein: CASSLVGTGVTGANVLTF.